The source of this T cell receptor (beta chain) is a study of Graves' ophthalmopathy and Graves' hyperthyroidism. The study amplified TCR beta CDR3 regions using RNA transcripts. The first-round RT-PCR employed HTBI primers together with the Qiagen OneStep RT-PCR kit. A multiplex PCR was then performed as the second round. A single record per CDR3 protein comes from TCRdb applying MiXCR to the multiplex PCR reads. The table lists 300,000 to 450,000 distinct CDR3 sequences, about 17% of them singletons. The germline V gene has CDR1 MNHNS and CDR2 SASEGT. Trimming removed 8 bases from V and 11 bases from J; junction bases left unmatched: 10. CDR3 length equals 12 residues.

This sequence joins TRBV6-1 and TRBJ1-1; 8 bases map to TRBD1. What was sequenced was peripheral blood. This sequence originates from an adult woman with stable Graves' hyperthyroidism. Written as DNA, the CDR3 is TGTGCCAGCGCCACAGGGGGTATGAACGCTTTCTTT. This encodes CASATGGMNAFF.